This TCR beta chain was sequenced in a study of T-cell memory formation after mild COVID-19 (dated by TCRdb to about 2021). At the level of the whole study: Most TCR sequence clusters were specific to one of the two donors. The cohort comprised two young, previously healthy adult volunteers, one female and one male. T-cell clones expanding and contracting after mild COVID-19 in two donors were tracked by longitudinal TCRalpha and TCRbeta repertoire sequencing. Here is what the overall study found, with its caveats: From day 15 to 85, contracting clones showed balanced CD4/CD8 phenotypes, whereas a second wave of clones that expanded from day 15 to 37 leaned towards CD4+. Some responding clones were found in pre-infection memory, which suggests that pre-existing cross-reactive memory T cells took part in the SARS-CoV-2 response. The study included only a couple of mild cases, and larger cohorts that include severe cases with pre-infection samples were judged to be necessary. Contracting CD4+ clones were found mainly in CM and EM memory subsets, while CD8+ clones were enriched in EMRA. The second-wave clones that peaked on day 37 were not confirmed to be SARS-CoV-2 specific.

Comment on this clonotype: It has no known antigen specificity. Base qualities are not provided; no much larger clone lies one nucleotide away.

Ficoll-Paque density gradient centrifugation was the method used to isolate PBMCs. This sample was sequenced with an Illumina NovaSeq 6000. cDNA libraries for TCRalpha and TCRbeta were prepared by 5'RACE using constant-segment primers, with sample barcodes and unique molecular identifiers added. Trizol reagent was used to extract RNA from every sample. Library amplification was performed in two PCR steps, and a second sample barcode and Illumina TruSeq adapters were introduced in the second step. Sequencing of libraries was performed on an Illumina NovaSeq with 2 x 150 bp paired-end reads. The authors' pipeline ran thus. The reads were demultiplexed and collapsed into UMI-guided consensus sequences using migec v1.2.7. Using mixcr v2.1.11, UMI consensuses were aligned to TRA and TRB V and J templates and then assembled into clonotypes. A clonotype was counted as expanded or contracted only if both edgeR and NoisET called the change significant, with noise models trained on biological replicates. For edgeR calls, the cutoffs were a false discovery rate-adjusted p below 0.01 and a log2 fold-change threshold of 1. As an exploratory analysis of dynamics, max-normalized trajectories of the 1000 most abundant clonotypes were examined with PCA combined with hierarchical clustering. Separately sequenced CD4+ and CD8+ repertoires were used to assign a CD4 or CD8 phenotype to each responding clone. TCRdb reworked the public reads: Q25 trimming with fastp, MiXCR clone assembly, productive beta chains retained. Under each unique CDR3 protein, matching rows form one entry showing the most common genes and DNA. The V and J calls and clone size come from TCRdb's table, not from the authors' own analysis. The sample records 500,000 to 650,000 distinct CDR3 sequences, about 20% of which are singletons. The ten largest clonotypes hold around 8.4% of the sample.

The receptor was isolated from an adult woman who had mild COVID-19 (a few samples of this study predate the infection). The sample titles of this study are shuffled in the database, so cell type and time point are left out; the donor was told from shared clones. The sequenced sample was PBMCs or a T cell subset sorted from them (not recorded which).

The CDR3 amino acid sequence is: CAISGGPGNEQFF. The DNA sequence follows: TGTGCCATCTCGGGAGGGCCGGGAAATGAGCAGTTCTTC. This sequence uses TRBV11-2 and TRBJ2-1, with TRBD2 identical over 8 junction bases. CDR1 and CDR2 are drawn from the germline V gene: SGHAT, FQNNGV. The CDR3 contains 13 residues, cysteine and phenylalanine counted. The read is trimmed to its CDR3 DNA, 39 bases read in frame from base 1. At the junction V is shortened by 10 bases and J by 7 bases; bases outside the gene matches: 9.